Included here is one T cell receptor (beta chain) sequence, with context. This record belongs to a study of blood T cell repertoires in COVID-19. Study in general: The study drew acute and convalescent COVID-19 samples from the United States, Italy and Spain.

The CDR3 covers 15 residues. Germline CDR1 reads MNHEY; CDR2 reads SVGAGI. Trimming shortened V by 6 bases and J by 6 bases, and 18 bases separated the two germline ends. In the authors' methods: Reference gene primer amplification gave estimated nucleated cell counts. TCRdb keeps only in-frame clones here, not all; method: immunoSEQ multiplex PCR. The DNA was the basis for D and trimming; V, J and clone size are from that table. This table holds about 160,000 clones, roughly 90% found once. Participant reports of clinical history set cohort assignment. Recovered Cohort 3 donors showed two negative PCRs, clearance, or symptom resolution.

Sequencing was performed on PBMCs or T cells enriched from blood (not recorded which). The receptor was isolated from a woman aged 45-60 years who had recovered from COVID-19. The chain combines TRBV6-5 with TRBJ1-5; weak D call: TRBD1 (6 bases). The CDR3 DNA sequence: TGTGCCAGCAGGCCTAACACAGGGATGGGTCAGCCCCAGCATTTT. This sequence encodes CASRPNTGMGQPQHF.